This T cell receptor (beta chain) was observed in a study of blood T cell repertoires in COVID-19 (dated by TCRdb to about 2020). As for the study more broadly: Collaborator samples came from the United States, Italy and Spain and covered acute and convalescent phases of COVID-19. The repertoires were released in a freely available public database intended as a resource for research on the immune response to SARS-CoV-2. Nearly every sample came with metadata listing a de-identified subject ID, COVID-19 status, age in years and sex. The samples were drawn from the first 160 participants of the ongoing ImmuneRACE study and from about 1,200 subjects provided by 6 global collaborators. The material from the prospective study consisted of cDNA or gDNA derived from T cells, B-cell-depleted T cells, or PBMCs. Where available, HLA class I and class II types were taken from metadata supplied by the sample provider and were not determined by assay-based typing. Deeply sampled blood TCRbeta repertoires from subjects exposed to, actively infected with, or recovered from COVID-19 were included in the dataset.

A note on this clone: Its antigen remains unidentified. No quality values exist for individual bases; no much larger clone is one base distant.

Participants in the prospective study were aged about 18 to 95 years, lived in over 20 United States geographic areas, and enrolled through a virtual design. Cohort assignment in the prospective study relied on participant-reported clinical history from a screening survey and a study questionnaire. Recovered participants in ImmuneRACE Cohort 3 were defined by two consecutive negative NP/OP PCR tests, clearance by a healthcare professional, or resolution of symptoms. In the prospective study, mobile phlebotomists collected whole blood, serum and a nasopharyngeal or oropharyngeal swab from each participant. Additional blood draws and questionnaires over an approximately 2-month period could optionally be provided by prospective study participants. Blood samples from the prospective study were shipped frozen or at room temperature prior to DNA extraction. Study-level results and caveats: Clinical and demographic metadata were provided uncurated, with the amount varying by source and participant.

The immunoSEQ Assay, a bias-controlled multiplex PCR, was used to amplify TCRbeta CDR3 regions from genomic DNA. The original methods were these. The number of nucleated cells in each sample was estimated from the amplification of reference gene primers within the assay. Sequence reads were collapsed and filtered to measure the absolute abundance of every unique TCRbeta CDR3 rearrangement. For each sample, productive Simpson clonality was calculated as the square root of Simpson's diversity index over productive rearrangements. Sourced from immuneACCESS, this table was stored by TCRdb with only in-frame sequences that have V and J called. A share of the clones is absent; for the studies checked, an unresolved V gene accounts for under half, and the remainder has no known explanation. That table gives V, J and clone size, and the DNA gave D and trimming. This sample gives 200,000 to 250,000 clones in total; approximately 80% of them show up just once. The ten largest clones capture about 1.7% of the sample.

The CDR3 has 15 amino acids, counting the end cysteine and phenylalanine. Only the CDR3 part of the read is kept: 45 bases, read in frame from the first base. Sequences MNHEY (CDR1) and SMNVEV (CDR2) are obtained from the germline V gene (reference sequence). The germline ends are 18 bases apart after V is trimmed by 7 bases and J by 3 bases. This sequence originates from a man in his fifties or sixties who had recovered from COVID-19. The specimen sequenced was PBMCs or T cells enriched from blood (not recorded which). The chain is made from TRBV27 and TRBJ1-1; too little of a D gene remains to name it. For the CDR3, the sequence is CASIITSSGDTEAFF. The sequenced DNA is TGTGCCAGCATCATAACCTCTTCGGGAGACACTGAAGCTTTCTTT.